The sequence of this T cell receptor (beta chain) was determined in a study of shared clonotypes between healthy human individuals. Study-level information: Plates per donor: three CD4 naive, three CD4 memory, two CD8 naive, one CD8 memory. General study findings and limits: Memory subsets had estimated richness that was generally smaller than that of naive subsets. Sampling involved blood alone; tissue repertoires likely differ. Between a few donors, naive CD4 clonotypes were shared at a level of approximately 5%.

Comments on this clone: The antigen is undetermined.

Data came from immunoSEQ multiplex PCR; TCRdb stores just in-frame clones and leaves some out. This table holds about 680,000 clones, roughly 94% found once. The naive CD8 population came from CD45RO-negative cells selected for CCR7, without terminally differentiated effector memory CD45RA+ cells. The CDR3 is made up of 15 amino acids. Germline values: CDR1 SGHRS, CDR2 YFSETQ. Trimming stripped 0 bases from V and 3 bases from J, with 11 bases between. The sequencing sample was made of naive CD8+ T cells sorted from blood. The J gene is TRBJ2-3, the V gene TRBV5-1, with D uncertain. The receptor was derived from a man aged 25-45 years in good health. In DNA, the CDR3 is TGCGCCAGCAGCTTGGGATTGCAGCCAACAGATACGCAGTATTTT. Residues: CASSLGLQPTDTQYF.